The subject of this entry is one T cell receptor beta chain. Its cognate antigen is unknown. The data were obtained in a study of T cell responses to AZD1222 COVID-19 vaccine. Findings and limits, study-wide: Unmutated variant regions are reportedly targeted by nearly half of spike-specific TCRs.

Clones were read by immunoSEQ multiplex PCR, and TCRdb kept only the in-frame ones, dropping some. Of some 120,000 clones in the sample, approximately 92% are singletons; the top ten hold over 4%. Per germline, CDR1 ENHRY and CDR2 SYGVKD. J was trimmed by 1 base and V by 10 bases; bases with no gene match: 8. The CDR3 runs 15 residues. This TCR derives from an adult who received the MenACWY meningococcal vaccine as a control. The V call is TRBV10-3, the J call TRBJ1-1; TRBD1 matches 11 bases. The sample was peripheral blood, taken 28 days after the second dose of the MenACWY control vaccine. The CDR3 DNA sequence: TGTGCCACTTCCGGGACAGGGGGAGGGAACACTGAAGCTTTCTTT. Protein: CATSGTGGGNTEAFF.